This T cell receptor beta chain was sequenced for a study of T cell responses to AZD1222 COVID-19 vaccine. Study-wide points: The study found Spike-specific TCR breadth and depth rose after two AZD1222 doses. Baseline serology detected seropositivity in only 6 or 7 AZD1222 recipients. Variant regions that are unmutated are reportedly the target of nearly half of spike-specific TCRs. The CD4 TCRs associated with vaccination extended across spike and predominated at 160-218 and 743-854.

The germline V gene encodes CDR1 MNHEY and CDR2 SVGAGI. There are 14 residues in the CDR3. Trimming at V came to 6 bases and at J to 2 bases, leaving 2 bases not matched to a gene. Only in-frame clones appear in the TCRdb table, and some are missing; sequencing was by immunoSEQ multiplex PCR. Counted here are about 220,000 clones, 93% occurring once; the ten biggest clones make up more than 0.8%. In regard to this clone: The antigen remains unidentified.

This receptor was taken from an adult in good health. The V and J genes are TRBV6-5 and TRBJ1-3, with 9 bases aligning to TRBD1. The sample in question was peripheral blood, obtained on day 0 of MenACWY control vaccination. CDR3 nucleotides: TGTGCCAGCAGACAGGGGGCGGCTGGAAACACCATATATTTT. Translated, it gives CASRQGAAGNTIYF.